This T cell receptor (beta chain) was identified during a study of high-grade serous ovarian cancer treatment subgroups. Findings and limits, study-wide: Different patients shared almost no repertoire; same-patient tumors shared about 0.095 to 0.79.

TCRdb's table, derived via immunoSEQ multiplex PCR, lists solely in-frame clones and lacks some. Of 440 or so clones listed, around 79% are singletons. The CDR3 runs 14 residues. Germline V lookup: CDR1 MDHEN, CDR2 SYDVKM. The ends lost 6 bases at V and 1 base at J; junction bases unmatched: 3. Tumor samples were obtained before definitive surgery or chemotherapy. This clone has just one count. The target antigen is unknown. V and J are TRBV28 and TRBJ2-3; 8 bases map to TRBD2. Sample: tumor tissue. The receptor comes from a human donor with high-grade serous ovarian cancer. In DNA form, the CDR3 reads TGTGCCAGCAGGGGCGGGGGGCGCACAGATACGCAGTATTTT. The encoded protein is CASRGGGRTDTQYF.